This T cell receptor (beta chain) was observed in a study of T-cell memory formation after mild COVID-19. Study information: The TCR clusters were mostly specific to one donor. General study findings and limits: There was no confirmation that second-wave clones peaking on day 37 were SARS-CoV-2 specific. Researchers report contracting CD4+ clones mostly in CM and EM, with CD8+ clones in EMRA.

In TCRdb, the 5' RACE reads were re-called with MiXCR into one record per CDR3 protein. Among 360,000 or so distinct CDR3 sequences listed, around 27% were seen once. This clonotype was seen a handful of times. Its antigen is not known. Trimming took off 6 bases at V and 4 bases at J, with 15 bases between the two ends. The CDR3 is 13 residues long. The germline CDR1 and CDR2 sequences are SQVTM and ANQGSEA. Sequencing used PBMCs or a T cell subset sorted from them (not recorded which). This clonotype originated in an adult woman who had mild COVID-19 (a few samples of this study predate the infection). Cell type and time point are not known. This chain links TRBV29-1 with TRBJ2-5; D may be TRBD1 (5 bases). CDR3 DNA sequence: TGCAGCGTAGTAGGGGTAGGACGAGAGACCCAGTACTTC. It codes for CSVVGVGRETQYF.